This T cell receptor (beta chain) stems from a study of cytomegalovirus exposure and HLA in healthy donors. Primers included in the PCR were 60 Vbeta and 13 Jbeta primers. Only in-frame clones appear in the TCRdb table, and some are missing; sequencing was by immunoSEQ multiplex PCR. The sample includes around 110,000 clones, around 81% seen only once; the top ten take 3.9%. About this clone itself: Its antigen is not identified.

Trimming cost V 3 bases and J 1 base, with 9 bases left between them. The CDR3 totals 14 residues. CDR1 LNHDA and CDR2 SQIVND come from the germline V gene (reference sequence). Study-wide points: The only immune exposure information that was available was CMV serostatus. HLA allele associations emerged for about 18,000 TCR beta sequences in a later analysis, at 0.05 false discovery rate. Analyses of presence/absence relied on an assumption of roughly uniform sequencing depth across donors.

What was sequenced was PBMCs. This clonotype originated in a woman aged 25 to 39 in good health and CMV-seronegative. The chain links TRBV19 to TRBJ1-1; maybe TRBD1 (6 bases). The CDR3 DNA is TGTGCCAGTAGTATCCCGACAGGGAACACTGAAGCTTTCTTT. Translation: CASSIPTGNTEAFF.